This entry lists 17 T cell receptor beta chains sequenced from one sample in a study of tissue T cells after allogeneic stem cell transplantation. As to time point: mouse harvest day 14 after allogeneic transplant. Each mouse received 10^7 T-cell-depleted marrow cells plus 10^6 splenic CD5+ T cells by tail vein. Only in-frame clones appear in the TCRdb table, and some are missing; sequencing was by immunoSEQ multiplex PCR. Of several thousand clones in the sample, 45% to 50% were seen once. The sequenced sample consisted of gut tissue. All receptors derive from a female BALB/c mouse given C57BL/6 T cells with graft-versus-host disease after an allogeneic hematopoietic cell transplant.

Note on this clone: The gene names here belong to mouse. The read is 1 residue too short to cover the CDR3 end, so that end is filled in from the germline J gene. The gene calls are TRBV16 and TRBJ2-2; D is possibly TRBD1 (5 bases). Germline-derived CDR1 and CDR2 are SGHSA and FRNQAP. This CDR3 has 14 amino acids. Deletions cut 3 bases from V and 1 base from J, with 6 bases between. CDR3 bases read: TGTGCAAGCAGCTTGGACAAAAACACCGGGCAGCTCTAC. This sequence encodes CASSLDKNTGQLY. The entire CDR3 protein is CASSLDKNTGQLYF. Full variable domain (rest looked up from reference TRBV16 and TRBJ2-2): NAGVIQTPRHKVTGKGQEATLWCEPISGHSAVFWYRQTIVQGLEFLTYFRNQAPIDDSGMPKERFSAQMPNQSHSTLKIQSTQPQDSAVYLCASSLDKNTGQLYFGEGSKLTVL.

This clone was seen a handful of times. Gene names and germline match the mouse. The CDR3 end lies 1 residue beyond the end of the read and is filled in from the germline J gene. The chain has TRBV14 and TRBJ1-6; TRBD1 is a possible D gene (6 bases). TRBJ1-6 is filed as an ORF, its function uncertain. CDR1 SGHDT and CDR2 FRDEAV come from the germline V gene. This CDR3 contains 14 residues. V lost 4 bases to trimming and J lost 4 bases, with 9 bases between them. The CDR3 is CASSTGHYNSPLYF. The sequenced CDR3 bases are TGTGCCAGCAGTACGGGACATTATAATTCGCCCCTCTAC.

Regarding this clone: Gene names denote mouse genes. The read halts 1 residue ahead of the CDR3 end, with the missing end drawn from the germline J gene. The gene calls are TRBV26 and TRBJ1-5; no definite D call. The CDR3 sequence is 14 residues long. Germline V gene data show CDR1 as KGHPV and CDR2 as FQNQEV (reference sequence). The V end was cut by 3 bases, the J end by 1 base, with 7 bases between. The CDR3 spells CASSLPGNNQAPLF. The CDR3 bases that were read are TGTGCCAGCAGTCTTCCGGGGAACAACCAGGCTCCGCTT.

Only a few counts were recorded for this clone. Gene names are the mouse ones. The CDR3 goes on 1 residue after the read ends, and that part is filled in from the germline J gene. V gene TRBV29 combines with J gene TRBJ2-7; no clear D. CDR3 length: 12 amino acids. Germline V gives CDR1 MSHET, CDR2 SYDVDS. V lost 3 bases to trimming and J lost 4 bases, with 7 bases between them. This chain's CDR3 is CASSFDKYEQYF. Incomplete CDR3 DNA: TGTGCTAGCAGTTTCGATAAATATGAACAGTAC. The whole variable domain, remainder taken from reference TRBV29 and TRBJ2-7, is DMKVTQMPRYLIKRMGENVLLECGQDMSHETMYWYRQDPGLGLQLIYISYDVDSNSEGDIPKGYRVSRKKREHFSLILDSAKTNQTSVYFCASSFDKYEQYFGPGTRLTVL.

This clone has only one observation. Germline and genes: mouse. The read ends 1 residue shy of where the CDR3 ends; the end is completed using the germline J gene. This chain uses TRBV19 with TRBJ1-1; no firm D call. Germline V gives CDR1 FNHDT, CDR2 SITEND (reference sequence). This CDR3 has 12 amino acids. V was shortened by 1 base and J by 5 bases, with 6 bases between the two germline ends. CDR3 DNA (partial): TGTGCCAGCAGTATAACGGGGACAGAAGTCTTC. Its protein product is CASSITGTEVF. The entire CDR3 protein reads CASSITGTEVFF.

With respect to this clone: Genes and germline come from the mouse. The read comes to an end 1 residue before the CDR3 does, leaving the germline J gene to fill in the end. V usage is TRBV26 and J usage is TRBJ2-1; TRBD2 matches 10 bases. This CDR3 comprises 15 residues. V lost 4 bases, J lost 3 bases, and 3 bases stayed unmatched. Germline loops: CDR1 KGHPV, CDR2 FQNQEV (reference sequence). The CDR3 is CASSPGTGVYAEQFF. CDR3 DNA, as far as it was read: TGTGCCAGCAGTCCCGGGACTGGGGTCTATGCTGAGCAGTTC. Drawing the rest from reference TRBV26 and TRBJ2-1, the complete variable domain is NSKVIQTPRYLVKGQGQKAKMRCIPEKGHPVVFWYQQNKNNEFKFLINFQNQEVLQQIDMTEKRFSAECPSNSPCSLEIQSSEAGDSALYLCASSPGTGVYAEQFFGPGTRLTVL.

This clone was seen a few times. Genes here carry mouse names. The CDR3 reads CASSLDRSGNTLYF. CDR3 DNA (partial): TGTGCCAGCAGTCTAGACAGATCTGGAAATACGCTCTAT. The gene calls are TRBV26 and TRBJ1-3; possible D gene TRBD1, 5 bases. The missing CDR3 end, 1 residue past where the read stops, is filled in from the germline J gene. CDR3 length: 14 amino acids. V was pared by 3 bases and J by 1 base, with 7 bases between. Germline values: CDR1 KGHPV, CDR2 FQNQEV (reference sequence).

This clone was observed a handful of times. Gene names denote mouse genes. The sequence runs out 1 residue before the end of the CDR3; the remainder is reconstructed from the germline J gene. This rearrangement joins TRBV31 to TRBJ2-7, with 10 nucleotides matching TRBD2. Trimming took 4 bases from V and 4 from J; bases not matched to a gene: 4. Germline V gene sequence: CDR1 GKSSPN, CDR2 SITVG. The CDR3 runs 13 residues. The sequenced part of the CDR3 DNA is TGTGCCTGGACCCGGGACTGGGGTTATGAACAGTAC. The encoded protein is CAWTRDWGYEQY. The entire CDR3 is CAWTRDWGYEQYF.

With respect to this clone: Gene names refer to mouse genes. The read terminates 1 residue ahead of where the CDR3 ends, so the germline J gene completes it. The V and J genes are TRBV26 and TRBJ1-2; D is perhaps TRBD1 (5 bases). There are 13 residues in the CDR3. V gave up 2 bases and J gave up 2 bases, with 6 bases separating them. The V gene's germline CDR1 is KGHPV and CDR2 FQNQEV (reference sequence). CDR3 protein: CASSLGGNSDYTF. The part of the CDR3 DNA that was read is TGTGCCAGCAGTCTGGGGGGGAACTCCGACTACACC. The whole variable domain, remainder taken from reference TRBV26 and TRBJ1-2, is NSKVIQTPRYLVKGQGQKAKMRCIPEKGHPVVFWYQQNKNNEFKFLINFQNQEVLQQIDMTEKRFSAECPSNSPCSLEIQSSEAGDSALYLCASSLGGNSDYTFGSGTRLLVI.

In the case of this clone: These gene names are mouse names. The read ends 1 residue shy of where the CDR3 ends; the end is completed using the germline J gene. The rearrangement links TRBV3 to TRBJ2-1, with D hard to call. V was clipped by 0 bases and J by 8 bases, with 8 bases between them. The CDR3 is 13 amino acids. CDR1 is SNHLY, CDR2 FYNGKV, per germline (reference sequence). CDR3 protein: CASSLARGSEQFF. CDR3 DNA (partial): TGTGCCAGCAGCTTAGCGCGGGGTTCTGAGCAGTTC. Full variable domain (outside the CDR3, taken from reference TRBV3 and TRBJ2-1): GPKVLQIPSHQIIDMGQMVTLNCDPVSNHLYFYWYKQILGQQMEFLVNFYNGKVMEKSKLFKDQFSVERPDGSYFTLKIQPTALEDSAVYFCASSLARGSEQFFGPGTRLTVL.

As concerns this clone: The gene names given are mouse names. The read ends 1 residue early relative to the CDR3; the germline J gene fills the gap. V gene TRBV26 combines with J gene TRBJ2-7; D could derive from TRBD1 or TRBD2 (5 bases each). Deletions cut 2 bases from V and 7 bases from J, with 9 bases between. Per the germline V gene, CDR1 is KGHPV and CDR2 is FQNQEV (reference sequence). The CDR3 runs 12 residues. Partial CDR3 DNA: TGTGCCAGCAGTCTGGGGGGTTGGGAACAGTAC. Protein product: CASSLGGWEQY. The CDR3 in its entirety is CASSLGGWEQYF.

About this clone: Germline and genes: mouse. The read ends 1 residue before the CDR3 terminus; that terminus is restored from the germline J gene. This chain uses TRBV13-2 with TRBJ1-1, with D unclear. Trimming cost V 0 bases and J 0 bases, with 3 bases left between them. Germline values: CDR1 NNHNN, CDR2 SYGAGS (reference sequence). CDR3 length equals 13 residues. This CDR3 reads CASGDAQNTEVFF. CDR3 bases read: TGTGCCAGCGGTGATGCCCAGAACACAGAAGTCTTC.

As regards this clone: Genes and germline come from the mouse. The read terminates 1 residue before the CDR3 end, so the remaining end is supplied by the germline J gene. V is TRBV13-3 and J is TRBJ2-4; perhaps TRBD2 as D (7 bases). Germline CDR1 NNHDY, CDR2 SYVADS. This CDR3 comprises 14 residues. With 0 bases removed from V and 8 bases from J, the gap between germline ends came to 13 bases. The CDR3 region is CASSDAGGRGTLYF. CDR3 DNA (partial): TGTGCCAGCAGTGATGCCGGGGGGCGCGGCACCTTGTAC.

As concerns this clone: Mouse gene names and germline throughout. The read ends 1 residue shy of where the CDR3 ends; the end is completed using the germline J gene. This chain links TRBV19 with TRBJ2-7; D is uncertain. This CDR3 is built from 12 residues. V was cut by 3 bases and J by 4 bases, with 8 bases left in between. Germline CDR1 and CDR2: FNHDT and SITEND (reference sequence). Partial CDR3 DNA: TGTGCCAGCAGTAATCCGGGATATGAACAGTAC. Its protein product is CASSNPGYEQY. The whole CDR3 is CASSNPGYEQYF.

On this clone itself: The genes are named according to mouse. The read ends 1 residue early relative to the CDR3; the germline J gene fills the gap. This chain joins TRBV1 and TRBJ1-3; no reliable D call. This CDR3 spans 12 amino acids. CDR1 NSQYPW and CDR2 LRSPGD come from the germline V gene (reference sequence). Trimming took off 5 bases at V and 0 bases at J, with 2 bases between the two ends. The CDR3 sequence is CTCSHSGNTLYF. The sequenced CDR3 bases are TGCACCTGCAGTCATTCTGGAAATACGCTCTAT.

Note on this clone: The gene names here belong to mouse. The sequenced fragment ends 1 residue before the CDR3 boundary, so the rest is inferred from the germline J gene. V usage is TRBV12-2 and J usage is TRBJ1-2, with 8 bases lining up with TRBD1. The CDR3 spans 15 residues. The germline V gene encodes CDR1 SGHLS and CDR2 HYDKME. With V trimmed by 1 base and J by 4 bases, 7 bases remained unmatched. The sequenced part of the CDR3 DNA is TGTGCCAGCTCTCTTCGCAGGGGGCGAGTCTCCGACTACACC. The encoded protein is CASSLRRGRVSDYT. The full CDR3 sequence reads CASSLRRGRVSDYTF.

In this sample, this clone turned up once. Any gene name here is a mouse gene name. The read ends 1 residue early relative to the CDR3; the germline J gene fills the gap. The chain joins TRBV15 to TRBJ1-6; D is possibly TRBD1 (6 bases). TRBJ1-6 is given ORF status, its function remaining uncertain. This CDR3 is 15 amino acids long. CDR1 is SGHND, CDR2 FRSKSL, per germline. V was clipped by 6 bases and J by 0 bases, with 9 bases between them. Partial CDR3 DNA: TGTGCCAGCAGCCGGGACAATTCCTATAATTCGCCCCTCTAC. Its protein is CASSRDNSYNSPLY. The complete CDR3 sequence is CASSRDNSYNSPLYF.